The entry that follows covers one T cell receptor beta chain sequence. Its antigen remains unknown. The CDR3 end lies 3 residues beyond the end of the read and is filled in from the germline J gene. The CDR3 spans 15 residues. Looked up from germline, CDR1 is SGHNT and CDR2 is YYREEE (reference sequence). After removal of 4 bases from V and 0 bases from J, the junction contained 3 bases not matched to a gene. These data originate in a study of T cells in women clearing cervical HPV infection. Study summary: Controls gave blood once infection was undetectable; cases at lesion identification.

The table came from immunoSEQ multiplex PCR; TCRdb's copy has only in-frame clones and leaves some out. This listing includes about 35,000 clones. General study findings and limits: A classifier using richness and V gene abundances reached an AUC of over 0.75.

The sequence derives from a woman between 18 and 70 years old with a cervical HPV16 infection that either progressed to CIN3+ or cleared (not recorded which). Sequenced material: blood buffy coat. The chain is built from TRBV5-4 and TRBJ2-1, with 8 positions matching TRBD1. CDR3 DNA (partial): TGTGCCAGCAGCCGGGACAGGAGCTCCTACAATGAG. Translated, it gives CASSRDRSSYNE. The CDR3 in its entirety is CASSRDRSSYNEQFF.